These T cell receptor beta chains were read from a single sample in a study of sequential checkpoint blockade in melanoma. This table comes from immunoSEQ multiplex PCR, and its TCRdb copy is limited to in-frame clones, with some not included. The sample carries about 21,000 clones, 80% to 90% recorded once. Source: CD8+ T cells sorted from blood (inferred from file names), taken from a patient given nivolumab and ipilimumab in sequence. All receptors come from a human donor with melanoma. CDR3s include the opening cysteine and the closing phenylalanine or tryptophan. Each record gives: D gene, J gene, V gene, clone size, CDR3 DNA, CDR3 protein. A D gene is named only where the DNA matches it firmly. Some rows have no size entry. The others give once, few or many, or a class for an expanded clone.

d_gene: TRBD1; j_gene: TRBJ1-2; v_gene: TRBV5-4; abundance: -; CDR3nt: TGTGCCAGCAGCCCCGGGACAGGGGGTGGCTACACCTTC; CDR3aa: CASSPGTGGGYTF
d_gene: -; j_gene: TRBJ2-5; v_gene: TRBV5-1; abundance: -; CDR3nt: TGCGCCAGCAGCCCGGACAGAAGGTACCAAGAGACCCAGTACTTC; CDR3aa: CASSPDRRYQETQYF
d_gene: TRBD1; j_gene: TRBJ2-7; v_gene: TRBV7-9; abundance: -; CDR3nt: TGTGCCAGCAGCATCAGACCGGGACAGGGGCAAGACGAGCAGTACTTC; CDR3aa: CASSIRPGQGQDEQYF
d_gene: TRBD1; j_gene: TRBJ2-1; v_gene: TRBV10-3; abundance: -; CDR3nt: TGTGCCATCAGTGAGTCGAGGACAGGGCTGGAGAGGCCGTTCTTC; CDR3aa: CAISESRTGLERPFF
d_gene: TRBD1; j_gene: TRBJ2-6; v_gene: TRBV9; abundance: -; CDR3nt: TGTGCCAGCAGCGTAGAGGGACAGGGGGCCAACGTCCTGACTTTC; CDR3aa: CASSVEGQGANVLTF
d_gene: TRBD2; j_gene: TRBJ2-1; v_gene: TRBV4-1; abundance: few; CDR3nt: TGCGCCAGCAGCCAAGGGACTAGCGGGAGAAGGGATGAGCAGTTCTTC; CDR3aa: CASSQGTSGRRDEQFF
d_gene: -; j_gene: TRBJ1-3; v_gene: TRBV23-1; abundance: -; CDR3nt: TGCGCCAGCGAAACAGGCTTACTTTCCTCTGGAAACACCATATATTTT; CDR3aa: CASETGLLSSGNTIYF
d_gene: TRBD1; j_gene: TRBJ1-5; v_gene: TRBV6-5; abundance: -; CDR3nt: TGTGCCAGCAGCTCGGGGCAGGGGGGCAGACAGCCCCAGCATTTT; CDR3aa: CASSSGQGGRQPQHF
d_gene: TRBD1; j_gene: TRBJ2-7; v_gene: TRBV5-1; abundance: once; CDR3nt: TGCGCCAGCAGCTTGGCTTGGGGGACAGGTTACGAGCAGTACTTC; CDR3aa: CASSLAWGTGYEQYF
d_gene: -; j_gene: TRBJ2-3; v_gene: TRBV28; abundance: -; CDR3nt: TGTGCCAGCAGAAGCCCCAGGGGGGTGCTCTCTAGCACAGATACGCAGTATTTT; CDR3aa: CASRSPRGVLSSTDTQYF
d_gene: -; j_gene: TRBJ2-7; v_gene: TRBV2; abundance: -; CDR3nt: TGTGCCAGCAGTGATTCCTACGAGCAGTACTTC; CDR3aa: CASSDSYEQYF
d_gene: -; j_gene: TRBJ2-5; v_gene: TRBV5-6; abundance: -; CDR3nt: TGTGCCAGCACCCACCGCCGAGGAGCGGACCGGGAGACCCAGTACTTC; CDR3aa: CASTHRRGADRETQYF
d_gene: TRBD2; j_gene: TRBJ2-2; v_gene: TRBV19; abundance: -; CDR3nt: TGTGCCTCGGTTGGGGAGGGCGGGGAGCTGTTTTTT; CDR3aa: CASVGEGGELFF
d_gene: -; j_gene: TRBJ1-2; v_gene: TRBV9; abundance: medium-sized; CDR3nt: TGTGCCAGCGGGGAGGGAGAAGGCTACACCTTC; CDR3aa: CASGEGEGYTF
d_gene: -; j_gene: TRBJ2-7; v_gene: TRBV27; abundance: few; CDR3nt: TGTGCCAGCAGTTTTGGGCAGGGAGGTTTCTACGAGCAGTACTTC; CDR3aa: CASSFGQGGFYEQYF
d_gene: TRBD1; j_gene: TRBJ1-2; v_gene: TRBV7-9; abundance: -; CDR3nt: TGTGCCAGCAGCTTAGGACAGGGGGCGGAAGGCTACACCTTC; CDR3aa: CASSLGQGAEGYTF
d_gene: -; j_gene: TRBJ1-2; v_gene: TRBV6-5; abundance: few; CDR3nt: TGTGCCATCAGTGGGGGCATGGGATACGGCTACACCTTC; CDR3aa: CAISGGMGYGYTF
d_gene: -; j_gene: TRBJ1-2; v_gene: TRBV4-3; abundance: large; CDR3nt: TGCGCCAGCAGCCAAGAAAGGGGGAGTCCCTATGGCTACACCTTC; CDR3aa: CASSQERGSPYGYTF
d_gene: TRBD2; j_gene: TRBJ2-7; v_gene: TRBV30; abundance: -; CDR3nt: TGTGCCTGGAGTGTAGGGACTAGCGGGAGCTACGAGCAGTACTTC; CDR3aa: CAWSVGTSGSYEQYF
d_gene: -; j_gene: TRBJ2-2; v_gene: TRBV19; abundance: -; CDR3nt: TGTGCCAGTAGAGGGTACGCCGCCCAGGGTCCCGGCGGGGAGCTGTTTTTT; CDR3aa: CASRGYAAQGPGGELFF
d_gene: -; j_gene: TRBJ1-6; v_gene: TRBV28; abundance: -; CDR3nt: TGTGCCAGCAGCCCCAGGGCTCCGGATTCACCCCTCCACTTT; CDR3aa: CASSPRAPDSPLHF
d_gene: TRBD1; j_gene: TRBJ2-7; v_gene: TRBV7-6; abundance: once; CDR3nt: TGTGCCAGCAGTTGGGACAGGGATGAGCAGTACTTC; CDR3aa: CASSWDRDEQYF
d_gene: -; j_gene: TRBJ1-5; v_gene: TRBV11-2; abundance: -; CDR3nt: TGTGCCAGCAGCTTATGGCGGGGGGGTCAGCCCCAGCATTTT; CDR3aa: CASSLWRGGQPQHF